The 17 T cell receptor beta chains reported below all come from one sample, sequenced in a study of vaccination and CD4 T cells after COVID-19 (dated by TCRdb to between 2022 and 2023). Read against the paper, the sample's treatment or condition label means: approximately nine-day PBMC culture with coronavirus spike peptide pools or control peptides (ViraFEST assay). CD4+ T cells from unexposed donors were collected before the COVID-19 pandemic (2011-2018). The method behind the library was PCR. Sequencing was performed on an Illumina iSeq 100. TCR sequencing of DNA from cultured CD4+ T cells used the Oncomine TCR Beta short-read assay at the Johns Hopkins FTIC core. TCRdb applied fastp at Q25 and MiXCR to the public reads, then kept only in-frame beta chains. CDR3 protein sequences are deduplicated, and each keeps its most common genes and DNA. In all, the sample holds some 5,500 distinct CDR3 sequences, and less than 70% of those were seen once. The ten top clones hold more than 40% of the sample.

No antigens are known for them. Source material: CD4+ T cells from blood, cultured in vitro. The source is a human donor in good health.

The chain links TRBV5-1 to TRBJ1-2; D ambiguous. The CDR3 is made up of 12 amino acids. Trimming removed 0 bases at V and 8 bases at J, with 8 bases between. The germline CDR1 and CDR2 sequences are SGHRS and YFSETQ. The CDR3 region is CASSLGGIGYTF. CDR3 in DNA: TGCGCCAGCAGCTTGGGAGGGATCGGCTACACCTTC.

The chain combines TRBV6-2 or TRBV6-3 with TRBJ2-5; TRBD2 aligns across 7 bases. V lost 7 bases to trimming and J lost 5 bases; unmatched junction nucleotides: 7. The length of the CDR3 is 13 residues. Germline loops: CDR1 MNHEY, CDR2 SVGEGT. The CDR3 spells CASIPGGVETQYF. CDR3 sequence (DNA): TGTGCCAGCATCCCGGGAGGAGTGGAGACCCAGTACTTC.

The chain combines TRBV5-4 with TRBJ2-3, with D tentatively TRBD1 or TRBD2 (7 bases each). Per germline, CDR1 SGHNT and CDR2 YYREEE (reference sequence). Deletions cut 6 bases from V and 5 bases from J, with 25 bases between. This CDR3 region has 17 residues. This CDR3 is CASTPGGQGGFKDTQYF. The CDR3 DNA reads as TGTGCCAGCACTCCGGGTGGGCAGGGGGGGTTTAAAGATACGCAGTATTTT.

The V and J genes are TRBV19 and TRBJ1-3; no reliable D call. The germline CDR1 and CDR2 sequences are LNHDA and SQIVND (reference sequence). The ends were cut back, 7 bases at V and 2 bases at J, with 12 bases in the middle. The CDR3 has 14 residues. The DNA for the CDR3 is TGTGCCAGTACCGGAACGGCCGCTGGAAACACCATATATTTT. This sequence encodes CASTGTAAGNTIYF.

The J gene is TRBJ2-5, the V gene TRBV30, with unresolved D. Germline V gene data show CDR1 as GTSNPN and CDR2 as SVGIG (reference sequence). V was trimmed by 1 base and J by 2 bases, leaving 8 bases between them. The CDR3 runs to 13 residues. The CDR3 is CAWSGLFQETQYF. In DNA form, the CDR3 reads TGTGCCTGGAGTGGACTTTTTCAAGAGACCCAGTACTTC.

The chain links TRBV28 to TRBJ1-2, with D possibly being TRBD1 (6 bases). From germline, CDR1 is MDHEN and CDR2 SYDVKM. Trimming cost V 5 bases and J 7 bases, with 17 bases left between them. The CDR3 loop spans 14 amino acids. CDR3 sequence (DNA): TGTGCCAGCAGTCCGCATAACAGGGAGATTGGCTACACCTTC. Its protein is CASSPHNREIGYTF.

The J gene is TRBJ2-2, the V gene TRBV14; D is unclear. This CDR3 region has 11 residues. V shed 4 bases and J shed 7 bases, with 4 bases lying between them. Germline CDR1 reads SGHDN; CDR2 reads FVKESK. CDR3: CASSRSGELFF. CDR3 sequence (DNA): TGTGCCAGCAGCCGAAGCGGGGAGCTGTTTTTT.

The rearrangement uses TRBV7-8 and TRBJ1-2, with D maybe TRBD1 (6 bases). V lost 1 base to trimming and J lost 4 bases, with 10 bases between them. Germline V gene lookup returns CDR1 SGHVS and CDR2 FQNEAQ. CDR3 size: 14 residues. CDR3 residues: CASSLGAGAYGYTF. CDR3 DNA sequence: TGTGCCAGCAGCTTAGGGGCGGGGGCCTATGGCTACACCTTC.

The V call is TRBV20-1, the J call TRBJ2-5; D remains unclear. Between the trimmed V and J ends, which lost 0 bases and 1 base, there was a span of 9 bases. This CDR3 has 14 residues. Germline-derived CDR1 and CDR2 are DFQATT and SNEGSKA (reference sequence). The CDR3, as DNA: TGCAGTGCTAGAGATGCTACCTTCCAAGAGACCCAGTACTTC. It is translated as CSARDATFQETQYF.

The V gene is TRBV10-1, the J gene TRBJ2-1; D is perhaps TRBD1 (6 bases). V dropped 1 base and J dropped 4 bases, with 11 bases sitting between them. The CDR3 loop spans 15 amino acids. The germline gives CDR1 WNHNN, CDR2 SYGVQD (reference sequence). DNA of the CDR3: TGCGCCAGCAGTGAGTTCAGGGGAGATTACAATGAGCAGTTCTTC. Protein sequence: CASSEFRGDYNEQFF.

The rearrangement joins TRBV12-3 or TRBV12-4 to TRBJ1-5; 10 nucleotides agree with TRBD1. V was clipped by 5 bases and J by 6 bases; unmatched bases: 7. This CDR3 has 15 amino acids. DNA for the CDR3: TGTGCCAGCAGTCTCGACAGGGGGCTCATTCAGCCCCAGCATTTT. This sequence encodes CASSLDRGLIQPQHF.

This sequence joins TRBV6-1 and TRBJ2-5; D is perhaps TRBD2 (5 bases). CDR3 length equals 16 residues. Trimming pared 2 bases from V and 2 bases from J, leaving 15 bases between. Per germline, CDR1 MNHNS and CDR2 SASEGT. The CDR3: CASSEWGAELQETQYF. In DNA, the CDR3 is TGTGCCAGCAGTGAATGGGGAGCGGAACTGCAAGAGACCCAGTACTTC.

The CDR3 loop reads CASSGTGSSYNSPLHF. CDR3 bases: TGCGCCAGCAGCGGGACAGGGAGCTCCTATAATTCACCCCTCCACTTT. The J gene is TRBJ1-6, the V gene TRBV5-1; 9 nucleotides line up with TRBD1. The CDR3 contains 16 residues. Germline CDR1 and CDR2: SGHRS and YFSETQ. V lost 4 bases, J lost 0 bases, and 2 bases stayed unmatched.

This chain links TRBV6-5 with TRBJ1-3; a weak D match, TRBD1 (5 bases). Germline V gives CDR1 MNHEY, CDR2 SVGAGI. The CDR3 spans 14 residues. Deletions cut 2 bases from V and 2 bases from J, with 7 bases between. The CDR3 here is CASSYKGTGNTIYF. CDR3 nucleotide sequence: TGTGCCAGCAGTTACAAGGGGACTGGAAACACCATATATTTT.

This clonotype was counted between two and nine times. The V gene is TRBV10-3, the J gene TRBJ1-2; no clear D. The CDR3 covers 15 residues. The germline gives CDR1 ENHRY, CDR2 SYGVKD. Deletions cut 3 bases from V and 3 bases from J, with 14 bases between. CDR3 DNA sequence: TGTGCCATCAGTGATATCTCTGGAGAGTACTATGGCTACACCTTC. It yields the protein CAISDISGEYYGYTF.

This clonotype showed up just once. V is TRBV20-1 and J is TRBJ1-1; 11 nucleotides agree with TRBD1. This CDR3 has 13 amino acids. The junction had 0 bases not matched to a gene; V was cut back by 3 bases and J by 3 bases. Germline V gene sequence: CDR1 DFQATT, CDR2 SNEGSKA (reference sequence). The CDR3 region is CSARGQGDTEAFF. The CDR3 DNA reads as TGCAGTGCTAGGGGACAGGGGGACACTGAAGCTTTCTTT.

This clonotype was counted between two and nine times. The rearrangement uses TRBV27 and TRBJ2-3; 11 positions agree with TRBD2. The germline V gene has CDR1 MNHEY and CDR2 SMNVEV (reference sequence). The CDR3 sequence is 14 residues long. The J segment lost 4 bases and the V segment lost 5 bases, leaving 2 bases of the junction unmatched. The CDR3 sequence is CASSIAGGPDTQYF. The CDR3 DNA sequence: TGTGCCAGCAGTATAGCGGGGGGGCCAGATACGCAGTATTTT.